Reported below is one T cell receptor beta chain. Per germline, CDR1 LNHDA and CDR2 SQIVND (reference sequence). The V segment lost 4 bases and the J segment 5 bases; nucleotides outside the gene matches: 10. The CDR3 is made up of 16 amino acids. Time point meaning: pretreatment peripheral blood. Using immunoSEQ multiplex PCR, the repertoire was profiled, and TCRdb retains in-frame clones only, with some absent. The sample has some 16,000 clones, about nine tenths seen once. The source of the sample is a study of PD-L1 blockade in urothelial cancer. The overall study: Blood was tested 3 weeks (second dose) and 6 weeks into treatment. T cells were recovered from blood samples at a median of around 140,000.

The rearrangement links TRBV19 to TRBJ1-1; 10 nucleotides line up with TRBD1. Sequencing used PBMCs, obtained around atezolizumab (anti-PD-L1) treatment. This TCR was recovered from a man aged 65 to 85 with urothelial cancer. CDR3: CASSTSTGGWGTEAFF. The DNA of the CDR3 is TGTGCCAGTAGTACCTCGACAGGGGGCTGGGGTACTGAAGCTTTCTTT.